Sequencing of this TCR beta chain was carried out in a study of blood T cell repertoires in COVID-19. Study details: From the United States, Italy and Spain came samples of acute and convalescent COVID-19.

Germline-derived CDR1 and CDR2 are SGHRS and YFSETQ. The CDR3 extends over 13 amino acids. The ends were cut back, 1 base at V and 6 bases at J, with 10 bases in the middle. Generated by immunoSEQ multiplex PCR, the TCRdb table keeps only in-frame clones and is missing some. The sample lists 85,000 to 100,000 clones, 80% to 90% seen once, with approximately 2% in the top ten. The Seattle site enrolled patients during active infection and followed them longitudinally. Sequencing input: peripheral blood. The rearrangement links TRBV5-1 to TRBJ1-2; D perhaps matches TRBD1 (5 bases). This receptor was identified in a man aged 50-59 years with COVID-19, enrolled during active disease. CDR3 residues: CASSLFPGNGYTF. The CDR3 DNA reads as TGCGCCAGCAGCTTGTTCCCAGGGAATGGCTACACCTTC.